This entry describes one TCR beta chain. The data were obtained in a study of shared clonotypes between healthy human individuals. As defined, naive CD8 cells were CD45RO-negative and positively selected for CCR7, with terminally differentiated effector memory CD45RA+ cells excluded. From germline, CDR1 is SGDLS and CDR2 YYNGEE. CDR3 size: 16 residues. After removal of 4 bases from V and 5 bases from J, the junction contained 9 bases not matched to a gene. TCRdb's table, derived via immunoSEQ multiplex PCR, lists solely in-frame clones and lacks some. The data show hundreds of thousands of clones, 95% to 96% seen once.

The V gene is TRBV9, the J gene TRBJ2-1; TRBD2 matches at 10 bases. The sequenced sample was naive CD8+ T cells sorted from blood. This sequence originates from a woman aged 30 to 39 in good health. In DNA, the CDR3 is TGTGCCAGCAGCCACAGAACTAGCGGGGCCAACAATGAGCAGTTCTTC. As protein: CASSHRTSGANNEQFF.